This TCR beta chain was sequenced during a study of blood T cell repertoires in COVID-19 (dated by TCRdb to about 2020). Background on the whole study: Samples from collaborators originated in the United States, Italy and Spain and spanned both the acute and convalescent phases of COVID-19. The prospective study material was composed of cDNA or gDNA derived from T cells, B-cell-depleted T cells, or PBMCs. The dataset comprised deeply sampled blood TCRbeta repertoires from subjects exposed to, actively infected with, or recovered from COVID-19. The repertoires were made available in a free public database intended to serve as a resource for research on the immune response to SARS-CoV-2. Samples were obtained from the ongoing ImmuneRACE study (first 160 participants) and from about 1,300 subjects provided by 6 global collaborators. Sample metadata almost always included a de-identified subject ID, COVID-19 status, age in years and sex. Where available, HLA class I and class II types were taken from metadata supplied by the sample provider and were not determined by assay-based typing.

CDR1 and CDR2, per the germline V gene (reference sequence), are SGHKS and YYEKEE. The CDR3 starts with the cysteine, ends with the phenylalanine, and has 15 residues. The only DNA kept is the CDR3, 45 bases in frame from the first base. V is reduced by 3 bases and J by 4 bases, leaving a spacing of 14 bases between them. Another Seattle source contributed samples from volunteer blood donors who had recovered from COVID-19. The collaborating institutions used their own protocols to collect whole blood in K2EDTA tubes. For TCRbeta analysis, collaborators shipped samples as frozen whole blood, isolated PBMCs, or DNA extracted from either of those sample types. TCRbeta CDR3 regions were amplified from genomic DNA by means of the immunoSEQ Assay, a bias-controlled multiplex PCR. Under the source paper's analysis protocol: Within the assay, amplification of reference gene primers was used to estimate how many nucleated cells each sample contained. Sequence reads were collapsed and filtered to measure the absolute abundance of every unique TCRbeta CDR3 rearrangement. For each sample, productive Simpson clonality was calculated as the square root of Simpson's diversity index over productive rearrangements. Entries here come from immuneACCESS through TCRdb and include only in-frame sequences with V and J called. Some clones fail to appear in such tables; in the studies checked, an unresolved V gene covers under half of the shortfall, and the cause of the remainder is unknown. D and trimming were read from the DNA, whereas the V and J calls and clone size are those reported in that table. The sample table contains hundreds of thousands of clones; only one count was recorded for around 90% of them. The ten largest make up roughly 2.4% of the sample.

Points the paper makes about the study in general: The quantity of clinical and demographic metadata differed by source and by participant and was supplied without curation.

Comments on this clone: No cognate antigen has been identified for it. Within one base of it there is no much larger clone, and no base qualities were kept.

The chain joins TRBV5-5 to TRBJ1-5; D gene: possibly TRBD1, on 5 matching bases. The sequencing sample was made of peripheral blood. The origin of this receptor is a woman in her 50s who had recovered from COVID-19. The DNA sequence is given as TGTGCCAGCAGCTCGAGACAGTTCTTAAATCAGCCCCAGCATTTT. Its protein is CASSSRQFLNQPQHF.